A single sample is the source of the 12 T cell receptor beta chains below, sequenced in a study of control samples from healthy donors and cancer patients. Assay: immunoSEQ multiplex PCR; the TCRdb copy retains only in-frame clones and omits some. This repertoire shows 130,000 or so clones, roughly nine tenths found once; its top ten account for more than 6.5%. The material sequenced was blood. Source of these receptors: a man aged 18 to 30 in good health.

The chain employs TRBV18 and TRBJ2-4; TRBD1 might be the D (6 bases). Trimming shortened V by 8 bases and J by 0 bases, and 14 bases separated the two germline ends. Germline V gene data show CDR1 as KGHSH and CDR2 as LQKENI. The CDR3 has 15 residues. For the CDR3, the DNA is TGTGCCAGCCAGTCGACAGGAATAGCCAAAAACATTCAGTACTTC. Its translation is CASQSTGIAKNIQYF.

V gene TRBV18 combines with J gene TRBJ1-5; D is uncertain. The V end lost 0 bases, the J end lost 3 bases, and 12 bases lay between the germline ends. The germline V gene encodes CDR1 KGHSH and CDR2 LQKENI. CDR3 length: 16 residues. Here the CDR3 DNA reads TGTGCCAGCTCACCACCGCCAGGCGACCTCAATCAGCCCCAGCATTTT. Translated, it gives CASSPPPGDLNQPQHF.

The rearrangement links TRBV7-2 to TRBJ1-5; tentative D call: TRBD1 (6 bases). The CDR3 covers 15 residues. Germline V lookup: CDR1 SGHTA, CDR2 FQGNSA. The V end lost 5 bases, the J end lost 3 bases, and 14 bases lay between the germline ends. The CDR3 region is CASSPDRWSNQPQHF. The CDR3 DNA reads TGTGCCAGCAGCCCGGACAGATGGTCCAATCAGCCCCAGCATTTT. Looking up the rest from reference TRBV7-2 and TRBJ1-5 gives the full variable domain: GAGVSQSPSNKVTEKGKDVELRCDPISGHTALYWYRQSLGQGLEFLIYFQGNSAPDKSGLPSDRFSAERTGGSVSTLTIQRTQQEDSAVYLCASSPDRWSNQPQHFGDGTRLSIL.

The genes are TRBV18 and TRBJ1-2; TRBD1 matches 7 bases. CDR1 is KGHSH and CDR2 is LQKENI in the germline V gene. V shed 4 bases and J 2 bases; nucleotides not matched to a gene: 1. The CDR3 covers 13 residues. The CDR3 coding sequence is TGTGCCAGCTCACGGGGACAGAACTATGGCTACACCTTC. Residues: CASSRGQNYGYTF.

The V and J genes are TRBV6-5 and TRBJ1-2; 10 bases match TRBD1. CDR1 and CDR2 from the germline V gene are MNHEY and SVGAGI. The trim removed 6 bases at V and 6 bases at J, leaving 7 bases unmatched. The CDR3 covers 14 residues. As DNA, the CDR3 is TGTGCCAGCAGCCGGACAGGGGGTAGTCATGGCTACACCTTC. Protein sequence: CASSRTGGSHGYTF.

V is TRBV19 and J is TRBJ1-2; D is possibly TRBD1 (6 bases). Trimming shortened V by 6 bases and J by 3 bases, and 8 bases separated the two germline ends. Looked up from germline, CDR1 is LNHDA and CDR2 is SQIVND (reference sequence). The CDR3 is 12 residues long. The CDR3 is CASRDRYYGYTF. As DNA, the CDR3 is TGTGCCAGTAGGGACAGATACTATGGCTACACCTTC.

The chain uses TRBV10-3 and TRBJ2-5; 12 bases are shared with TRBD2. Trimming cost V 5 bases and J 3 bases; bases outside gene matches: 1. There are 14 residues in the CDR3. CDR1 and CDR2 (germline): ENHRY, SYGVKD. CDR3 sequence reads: CAISLAGGEETQYF. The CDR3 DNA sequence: TGTGCCATCAGTCTAGCGGGGGGGGAAGAGACCCAGTACTTC.

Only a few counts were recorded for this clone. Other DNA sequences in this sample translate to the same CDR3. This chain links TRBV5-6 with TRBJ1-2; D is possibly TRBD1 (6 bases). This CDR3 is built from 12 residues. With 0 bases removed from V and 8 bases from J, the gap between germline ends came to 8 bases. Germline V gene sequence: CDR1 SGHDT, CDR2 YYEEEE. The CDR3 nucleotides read TGTGCCAGCAGCTTGGCGGGGGGCGGCTACACCTTC. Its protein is CASSLAGGGYTF.

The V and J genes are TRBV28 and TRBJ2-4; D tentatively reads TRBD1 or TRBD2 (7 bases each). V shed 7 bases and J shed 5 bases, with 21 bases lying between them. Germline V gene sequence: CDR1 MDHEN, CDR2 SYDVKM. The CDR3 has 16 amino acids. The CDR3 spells CASTDQGGALQNIQYF. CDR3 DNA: TGTGCCAGCACCGACCAGGGGGGGGCCCTTCAAAACATTCAGTACTTC.

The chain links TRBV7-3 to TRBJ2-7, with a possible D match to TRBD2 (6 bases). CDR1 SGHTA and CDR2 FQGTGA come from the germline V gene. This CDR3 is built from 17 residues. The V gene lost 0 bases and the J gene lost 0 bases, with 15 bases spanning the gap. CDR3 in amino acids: CASSLTPRAGNSYEQYF. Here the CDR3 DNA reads TGTGCCAGCAGCTTAACCCCCCGGGCGGGGAACTCCTACGAGCAGTACTTC.

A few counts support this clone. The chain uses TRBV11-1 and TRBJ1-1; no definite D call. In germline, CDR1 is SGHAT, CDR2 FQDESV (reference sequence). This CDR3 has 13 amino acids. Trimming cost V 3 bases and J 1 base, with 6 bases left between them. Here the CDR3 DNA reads TGTGCCAGCAGCTTTGTCAAGAACACTGAAGCTTTCTTT. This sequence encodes CASSFVKNTEAFF.

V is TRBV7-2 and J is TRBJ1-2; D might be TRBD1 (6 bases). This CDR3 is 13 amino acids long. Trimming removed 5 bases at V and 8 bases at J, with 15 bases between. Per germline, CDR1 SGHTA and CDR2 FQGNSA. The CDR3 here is CASSPGGGRGYTF. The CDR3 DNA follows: TGTGCCAGCAGCCCCGGGGGGGGGCGCGGCTACACCTTC.